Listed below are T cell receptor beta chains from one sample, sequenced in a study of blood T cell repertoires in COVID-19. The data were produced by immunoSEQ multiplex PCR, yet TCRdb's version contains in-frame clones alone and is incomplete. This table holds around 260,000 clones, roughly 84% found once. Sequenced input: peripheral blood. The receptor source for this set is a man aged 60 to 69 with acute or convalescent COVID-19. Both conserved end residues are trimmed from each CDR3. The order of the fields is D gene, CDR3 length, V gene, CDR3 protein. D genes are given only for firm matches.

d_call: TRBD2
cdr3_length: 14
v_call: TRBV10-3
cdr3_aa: AISESGTSGRDEQF

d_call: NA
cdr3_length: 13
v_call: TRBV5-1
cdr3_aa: ASSPNPGQGETQY

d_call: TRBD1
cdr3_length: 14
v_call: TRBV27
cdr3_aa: ASSRRPRGPNYGYT

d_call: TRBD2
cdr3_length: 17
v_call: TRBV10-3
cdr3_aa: ASSRSRQGGSLSTDTQY

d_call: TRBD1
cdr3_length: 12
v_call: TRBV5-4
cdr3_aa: ASRRDRGVYEQY

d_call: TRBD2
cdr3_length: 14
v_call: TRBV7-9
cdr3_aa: ASSSRLAGDWNIQY

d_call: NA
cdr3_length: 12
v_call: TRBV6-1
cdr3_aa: ASSEMGVSYEQY

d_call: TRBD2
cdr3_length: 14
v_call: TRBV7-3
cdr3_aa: ASSSLAGWLVNEQF

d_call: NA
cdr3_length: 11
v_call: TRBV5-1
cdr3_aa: ASSHGQNYEQY

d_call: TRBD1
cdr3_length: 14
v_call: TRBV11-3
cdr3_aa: ASSSGTGANTGELF

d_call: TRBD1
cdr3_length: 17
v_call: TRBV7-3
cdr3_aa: ASSLTGPGTGGAVAEAF

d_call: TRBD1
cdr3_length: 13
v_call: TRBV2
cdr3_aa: ASGGLSGTAYGYT

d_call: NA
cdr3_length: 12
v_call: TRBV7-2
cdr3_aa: ASSPSLGAGELF

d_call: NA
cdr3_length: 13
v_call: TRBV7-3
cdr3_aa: ASSTAAGFSYEQY

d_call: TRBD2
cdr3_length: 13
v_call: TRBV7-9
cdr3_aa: ASSVSGSSYNEQF

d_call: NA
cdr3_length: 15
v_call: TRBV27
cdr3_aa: ASSSSIKSSVYNEQF

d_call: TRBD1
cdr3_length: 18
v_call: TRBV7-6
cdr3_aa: ASSFTAGQGALGRQETQY

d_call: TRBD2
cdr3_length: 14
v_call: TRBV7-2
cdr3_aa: ASRAVLAGSTDTQY

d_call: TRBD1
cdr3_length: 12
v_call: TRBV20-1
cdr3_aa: SASPGTAGNTIY

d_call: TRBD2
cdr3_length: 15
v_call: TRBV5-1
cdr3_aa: ASSLGLAGGSVYEQY

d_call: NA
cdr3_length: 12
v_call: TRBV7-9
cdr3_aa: ASSPSGGTDTQY

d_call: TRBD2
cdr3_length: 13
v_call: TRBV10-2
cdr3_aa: ATNGASGGFNEQF